The TCR beta chain described here comes from a study of shared clonotypes between healthy human individuals. Study observations and caveats: Estimated clonotype richness was generally higher in naive than memory subsets. It was anticipated that sequencing depth would influence how many clonotypes donors shared.

Trimming cost V 5 bases and J 2 bases, with 16 bases left between them. The CDR3 is made up of 15 amino acids. Germline-derived CDR1 and CDR2 are MGHDK and SYGVNS. The table lists this clone with many counts. Antigen: not known. Healthy and HIV-negative, the adult donors had no recent acute infections or vaccinations. Splitting the CD4+ cells yielded a CD45RA+ naive subset and a CD45RA-negative memory subset. Here immunoSEQ multiplex PCR was the method, and the copy in TCRdb shows in-frame clones only, minus some. In the table there are about 670,000 clones, approximately 75% of which are singletons. Sequencing was done on a sample of memory CD4+ T cells sorted from blood. As for subset: CD45RA-negative fraction. The chain links TRBV25-1 to TRBJ2-7; a weak D match, TRBD1 (6 bases). The TCR sequence derives from a woman in her twenties or thirties in good health. The CDR3 DNA is TGTGCCAGCAGTTCCTCTCGAGCAGGGGCCTACGAGCAGTACTTC. It codes for CASSSSRAGAYEQYF.